These 17 T cell receptor beta chains share one sample of origin, sequenced in a study of OX40 agonist ivuxolimab in advanced cancers. This table comes from immunoSEQ multiplex PCR, and its TCRdb copy is limited to in-frame clones, with some not included. The repertoire includes some 43,000 clones, around 87% of them detected once, and about 35% sits in the top ten. The specimen was CD4+ or CD8+ T cells sorted from blood, collected in a trial of the OX40 agonist ivuxolimab. All receptors derive from an adult with an advanced solid tumor such as melanoma, head and neck, liver or kidney cancer.

The sample holds one count of this clone. V usage is TRBV5-8 and J usage is TRBJ1-5, with TRBD1 identical over 9 bases. Germline CDR1 is SGHTS and CDR2 is YDEGEE. There are 16 residues in the CDR3. The junction had 7 bases not matched to a gene; V was cut back by 3 bases and J by 3 bases. The CDR3 DNA follows: TGTGCCAGCAGCTCCGGGACAGGGCTTAACAATCAGCCCCAGCATTTT. This codes for CASSSGTGLNNQPQHF.

The J gene is TRBJ1-6, the V gene TRBV19; D is unresolved. The germline CDR1 and CDR2 sequences are LNHDA and SQIVND (reference sequence). This CDR3 is built from 13 residues. Trimming cost V 6 bases and J 9 bases, with 12 bases left between them. CDR3 sequence (DNA): TGTGCCAGTAGCCCCGCCACGAGTTCACCCCTCCACTTT. Protein: CASSPATSSPLHF.

This chain uses TRBV4-3 with TRBJ2-7; no definite D call. The germline V and J ends were trimmed by 0 bases and 4 bases, with 13 bases remaining between them. The germline V gene encodes CDR1 LGHNA and CDR2 YSLEER. The CDR3 loop spans 15 amino acids. DNA of the CDR3: TGCGCCAGCAGCCAAGATCCCCGCTCGGATTACGAGCAGTACTTC. It yields the protein CASSQDPRSDYEQYF.

The chain is built from TRBV5-1 and TRBJ1-1; 9 bases align to TRBD1. Germline assignment: CDR1 SGHRS and CDR2 YFSETQ. The CDR3 has 16 amino acids. J gave up 5 bases and V 4 bases, and 12 bases lay outside the gene matches. The CDR3 coding sequence is TGCGCCAGCAGCCCTGGGACAGGGACCTTTGGTACTGAAGCTTTCTTT. It is translated as CASSPGTGTFGTEAFF. The full variable domain, its missing parts supplied by reference TRBV5-1 and TRBJ1-1, is KAGVTQTPRYLIKTRGQQVTLSCSPISGHRSVSWYQQTPGQGLQFLFEYFSETQRNKGNFPGRFSGRQFSNSRSEMNVSTLELGDSALYLCASSPGTGTFGTEAFFGQGTRLTVV.

The chain is built from TRBV6-4 and TRBJ2-3, with TRBD2 matching 13 bases. Trimming took 5 bases from V and 8 from J; bases not matched to a gene: 10. This CDR3 is 16 amino acids long. The germline CDR1 and CDR2 sequences are MRHNA and SNTAGT. DNA for the CDR3: TGTGCCAGCAGTCCGGGACTAGCGGGAAGAGAGGGTACGCAGTATTTT. It encodes CASSPGLAGREGTQYF.

V gene TRBV28 combines with J gene TRBJ1-1, with D hard to call. Trimming left V 5 bases short and J 7 bases short, with 11 bases between. CDR1 MDHEN and CDR2 SYDVKM come from the germline V gene. This CDR3 is built from 12 residues. The DNA of the CDR3 is TGTGCCAGCAGTCCCCAGGACGGTGAAGCTTTCTTT. Its translation: CASSPQDGEAFF.

V usage is TRBV15 and J usage is TRBJ1-2, with D tentatively TRBD1 (6 bases). Germline CDR1 LNHNV, CDR2 YYDKDF (reference sequence). The CDR3 is 13 residues long. Trimming left V 2 bases short and J 3 bases short, with 7 bases between. The CDR3 sequence: CATSRRTDYGYTF. DNA for the CDR3: TGTGCCACCAGCAGACGGACAGACTATGGCTACACCTTC.

CDR3 sequence (DNA): TGTGCCAGTAGTATAGGAAACAATGAAAAACTGTTTTTT. Residues: CASSIGNNEKLFF. The gene calls are TRBV19 and TRBJ1-4; unclear D gene. This CDR3 spans 13 amino acids. The V end lost 1 base, the J end lost 5 bases, and 5 bases lay between the germline ends. CDR1 is LNHDA and CDR2 is SQIVND in the germline V gene (reference sequence).

This chain joins TRBV11-2 and TRBJ2-7; D may be TRBD1 or TRBD2 (5 bases each). There are 15 residues in the CDR3. Per the germline V gene, CDR1 is SGHAT and CDR2 is FQNNGV. Deletions cut 5 bases from V and 3 bases from J, with 17 bases between. CDR3: CASSQDWLGGYEQYF. The CDR3 DNA is TGTGCCAGCAGCCAAGATTGGCTTGGGGGCTACGAGCAGTACTTC.

This chain uses TRBV2 with TRBJ1-1; TRBD1 matches 7 bases. CDR3 length: 15 residues. Germline V gene sequence: CDR1 SNHLY, CDR2 FYNNEI. The V segment lost 6 bases and the J segment 8 bases; nucleotides outside the gene matches: 15. The CDR3 loop is CASRPSEGGALEAFF. The CDR3 DNA reads TGTGCCAGCAGGCCTTCGGAAGGGGGCGCATTGGAAGCTTTCTTT.

The chain is built from TRBV19 and TRBJ2-7; the D gene could be TRBD1 or TRBD2 (6 bases each). This CDR3 has 13 residues. Germline values: CDR1 LNHDA, CDR2 SQIVND (reference sequence). Trimming stripped 1 base from V and 7 bases from J, with 11 bases between. CDR3 DNA: TGTGCCAGTAGTATAGCCGGGGGCGGGGAGCAGTACTTC. Its protein product is CASSIAGGGEQYF.

The rearrangement joins TRBV2 to TRBJ2-5; 9 nucleotides line up with TRBD2. The J call may be wrong; the DNA end is better matched by TRBJ2-7. Germline V lookup: CDR1 SNHLY, CDR2 FYNNEI. The CDR3 runs 14 residues. CDR3 coding DNA: TGTGCCAGCAGGGGGTCGGGACTAGCACCCGAGCAGTACTTC. Protein: CASRGSGLAPEQYF.

This chain links TRBV18 with TRBJ2-2, with D possibly being TRBD1 (6 bases). Trimming cost V 4 bases and J 4 bases, with 10 bases left between them. The CDR3 contains 14 residues. Per the germline V gene, CDR1 is KGHSH and CDR2 is LQKENI. CDR3 sequence (DNA): TGTGCCAGCTCACGGGACATCATCACCGGGGAGCTGTTTTTT. It specifies CASSRDIITGELFF.

Concerning this clone itself: One end of the junction fails to match germline, which may point to a read error. The rearrangement joins TRBV13 to TRBJ2-1; D is undetermined. The germline CDR1 and CDR2 sequences are PRHDT and FYEKMQ (reference sequence). The CDR3 totals 13 residues. As DNA, the CDR3 is TGTGCCAGCAGTTTAGGACCTTACAATGAGCAGTTCTTC. Protein sequence: CASSLGPYNEQFF.

The genes are TRBV7-3 and TRBJ1-5; D uncertain. The CDR3 sequence is 14 residues long. Trimming pared 2 bases from V and 2 bases from J, leaving 7 bases between. The V gene's germline CDR1 is SGHTA and CDR2 FQGTGA. CDR3 loop: CASSLELGNQPQHF. DNA for the CDR3: TGTGCCAGCAGCTTAGAGTTGGGCAATCAGCCCCAGCATTTT.

The sample holds a few counts of this clone. One end of the junction is discordant with germline, which a read error may explain. The chain recombines TRBV7-7 with TRBJ2-5; the D gene is possibly TRBD1 (6 bases). Per the germline V gene, CDR1 is SSHAT and CDR2 is FNYEAQ (reference sequence). There are 14 residues in the CDR3. In DNA form, the CDR3 reads TGTGCTAGCAGCCCCGGGACATCCCAAGAGACCCAGTACTTC. Translating gives CASSPGTSQETQYF. The variable domain in full, with the rest retrieved from reference TRBV7-7 and TRBJ2-5, is GAGVSQSPRYKVTKRGQDVTLRCDPISSHATLYWYQQALGQGPEFLTYFNYEAQPDKSGLPSDRFSAERPEGSISTLTIQRTEQRDSAMYRCASSPGTSQETQYFGPGTRLLVL.

CDR3 amino acids: CARPRVTGSYNEQFF. CDR3 nucleotide sequence: TGTGCCAGGCCGAGGGTCACGGGCTCCTACAATGAGCAGTTCTTC. The chain uses TRBV19 and TRBJ2-1; D may be TRBD2 (5 bases). V was trimmed by 9 bases and J by 0 bases, leaving 15 bases between them. This CDR3 has 15 residues. Germline CDR1 is LNHDA and CDR2 is SQIVND (reference sequence).